This passage covers 32 T cell receptor beta chains from one sample sequenced in a study of identical twins. In TCRdb, the 5' RACE reads were re-called with MiXCR into one record per CDR3 protein. The data hold about 340,000 distinct CDR3 sequences, with roughly an eighth observed a single time. This sample also belongs to another study, concerning yellow fever vaccine responses in identical twins.

Sequencing was carried out using CD8+ T cells sorted from blood. All receptors derive from a woman aged 18 to 35 in good health.

At least ten counts were recorded for this clonotype. This chain connects TRBV20-1 to TRBJ2-7; 7 bases are a match to TRBD2. The CDR3 is 14 amino acids. Losses at the gene ends were 0 bases for V and 6 bases for J; bases not matched to a gene: 8. CDR1 is DFQATT and CDR2 is SNEGSKA in the germline V gene (reference sequence). The CDR3 DNA reads as TGCAGTGCTAGAGATTGGCGGGAGTTGCCCGAGCAGTACTTC. It translates to CSARDWRELPEQYF.

This clonotype was seen at least ten times. This sequence joins TRBV5-1 and TRBJ2-1; D gene ambiguous. The germline CDR1 and CDR2 sequences are SGHRS and YFSETQ. Trimming left V 4 bases short and J 6 bases short, with 8 bases between. The CDR3 sequence is 12 residues long. CDR3 protein: CASSPNLNEQFF. CDR3 sequence (DNA): TGCGCCAGCAGCCCAAATCTCAATGAGCAGTTCTTC.

The chain joins TRBV25-1 to TRBJ2-3; 8 nucleotides match TRBD2. The CDR3 consists of 15 residues. V was pared by 3 bases and J by 8 bases, with 10 bases of the junction left unmatched. Germline V gene lookup returns CDR1 MGHDK and CDR2 SYGVNS. The CDR3 spells CASSEPSAGVGTQYF. The CDR3 bases are TGTGCCAGCAGTGAGCCGTCAGCGGGAGTGGGTACGCAGTATTTT.

V gene TRBV7-8 combines with J gene TRBJ2-3; 8 bases map to TRBD2. The CDR3 covers 16 residues. Germline trimming cut 4 bases from V and 3 bases from J; bases unmatched to any gene: 9. Per germline, CDR1 SGHVS and CDR2 FQNEAQ. The CDR3 here is CASSSRTGGVTDTQYF. In DNA, the CDR3 is TGTGCCAGCAGCTCCCGTACCGGGGGGGTTACAGATACGCAGTATTTT.

This clonotype was seen a handful of times. This CDR3 reads CASSATGGNEQFF. CDR3 sequence (DNA): TGTGCCAGTAGTGCGACAGGGGGGAATGAGCAGTTCTTC. This chain uses TRBV19 with TRBJ2-1; TRBD1 matches at 9 bases. The V gene end was trimmed by 5 bases and the J gene end by 7 bases; junction bases not matched to a gene: 3. The germline V gene has CDR1 LNHDA and CDR2 SQIVND (reference sequence). This CDR3 is built from 13 residues.

This clonotype was seen a handful of times. The gene calls are TRBV12-5 and TRBJ1-2; D is uncertain. The V end was cut by 5 bases, the J end by 0 bases, with 16 bases between. Germline V gene lookup returns CDR1 LGHNT and CDR2 FRNRAP. The CDR3 length is 16 residues. CDR3: CASGHGLPLANYGYTF. In DNA, the CDR3 is TGTGCTAGTGGTCACGGGCTTCCGTTAGCTAACTATGGCTACACCTTC.

The chain carries TRBV10-3 and TRBJ2-3; D ambiguous. Trimming stripped 4 bases from V and 6 bases from J, with 17 bases between. The germline V gene encodes CDR1 ENHRY and CDR2 SYGVKD. The CDR3 sequence is 15 residues long. The CDR3, as DNA: TGTGCCATCAGTGTTGAAGGGCTTCGGATCGATACGCAGTATTTT. Encoded protein: CAISVEGLRIDTQYF.

Only a few counts were recorded for this clonotype. The genes are TRBV15 and TRBJ2-7, with 7 positions matching TRBD1. From germline, CDR1 is LNHNV and CDR2 YYDKDF (reference sequence). The length of the CDR3 is 15 residues. V gave up 0 bases and J gave up 2 bases; unmatched junction bases: 4. CDR3 in amino acids: CATSRDADRPYEQYV. The CDR3 bases are TGTGCCACCAGCAGAGACGCGGACAGGCCCTACGAGCAGTACGTC.

This clonotype was counted only a few times. This chain joins TRBV10-3 and TRBJ2-3; TRBD2 matches at 7 bases. The CDR3 totals 13 residues. Germline assignment: CDR1 ENHRY and CDR2 SYGVKD. Trimming removed 8 bases from V and 2 bases from J; junction bases left unmatched: 4. This CDR3 is CAIGGENTDTQYF. The CDR3 DNA reads TGTGCCATCGGGGGGGAAAACACAGATACGCAGTATTTT.

This clonotype was detected many times. V is TRBV7-6 and J is TRBJ2-7; 11 bases match TRBD1. Germline V gene data show CDR1 as SGHVS and CDR2 as FNYEAQ. The CDR3 length is 14 residues. The trim removed 4 bases at V and 3 bases at J, leaving 2 bases unmatched. The CDR3 bases are TGTGCCAGCAGCTCCGGGACAGGGGGCTACGAGCAGTACGTC. Translating it yields CASSSGTGGYEQYV.

This clonotype was counted only a few times. V gene TRBV20-1 combines with J gene TRBJ2-7, with D perhaps TRBD2 (6 bases). Germline CDR1 reads DFQATT; CDR2 reads SNEGSKA (reference sequence). V lost 0 bases, J lost 4 bases, and 16 bases lay in between. This CDR3 contains 15 residues. The CDR3 nucleotides read TGCAGTGCTAGAGATCAAGCGGGCAGCTTTTACGAGCAGTACTTC. Translating it yields CSARDQAGSFYEQYF.

The genes are TRBV20-1 and TRBJ2-1, with no clear D. Germline V gene data show CDR1 as DFQATT and CDR2 as SNEGSKA (reference sequence). There are 17 residues in the CDR3. V dropped 0 bases and J dropped 5 bases, with 20 bases sitting between them. CDR3: CSARDRGLNNRDNEQFF. Here the CDR3 DNA reads TGCAGTGCTAGAGATAGAGGCCTCAACAACCGAGACAATGAGCAGTTCTTC.

This clonotype was seen more than once but under ten times. The chain carries TRBV7-9 and TRBJ2-3, with D perhaps TRBD1 or TRBD2 (6 bases each). Germline V gene sequence: CDR1 SEHNR, CDR2 FQNEAQ (reference sequence). The CDR3 has 15 amino acids. V was pared by 4 bases and J by 4 bases, with 15 bases between. The CDR3 spells CASSSRGGQADTQYF. The DNA of the CDR3 is TGTGCCAGCAGCTCGCGTGGGGGGCAGGCAGATACGCAGTATTTT.

This clonotype was seen only once. V and J are TRBV13 and TRBJ1-1, with TRBD1 matching over 7 bases. Germline-derived CDR1 and CDR2 are PRHDT and FYEKMQ (reference sequence). This CDR3 is built from 15 residues. V dropped 5 bases and J dropped 6; count of bases not matched to a gene: 12. In nucleotides, the CDR3 is TGTGCCAGCAGCCTCCAAACCCGACAGGGCCCTGAAGCTTTCTTT. Protein sequence: CASSLQTRQGPEAFF.

This sequence joins TRBV20-1 and TRBJ2-5; a weak D match, TRBD1 (6 bases). V was shortened by 0 bases and J by 0 bases, with 8 bases between the two germline ends. Germline V gives CDR1 DFQATT, CDR2 SNEGSKA (reference sequence). CDR3 size: 14 residues. In DNA, the CDR3 is TGCAGTGCTAGAGATGGACAGTACCAAGAGACCCAGTACTTC. It translates to CSARDGQYQETQYF.

The CDR3 reads CASSLAPTGYEQYV. The CDR3 DNA reads as TGTGCCAGCAGCTTAGCCCCCACAGGATACGAGCAGTACGTC. J is TRBJ2-7 and V is TRBV11-2; maybe TRBD1 (5 bases). Germline values: CDR1 SGHAT, CDR2 FQNNGV. The V gene lost 1 base and the J gene lost 4 bases, with 11 bases spanning the gap. This CDR3 spans 14 amino acids.

Many counts were recorded for this clonotype. The V gene is TRBV7-9, the J gene TRBJ2-7; no reliable D call. V lost 5 bases, J lost 4 bases, and 9 bases lay in between. CDR3 length equals 12 residues. Germline CDR1 reads SEHNR; CDR2 reads FQNEAQ (reference sequence). The chain's CDR3 is CASSPNPYEQYV. DNA for the CDR3: TGTGCCAGCAGCCCGAACCCATACGAGCAGTACGTC.

This clonotype appeared a few times. The chain has TRBV20-1 and TRBJ2-3; 7 bases line up with TRBD1. The CDR3 is 17 residues long. Germline CDR1 reads DFQATT; CDR2 reads SNEGSKA (reference sequence). The ends lost 1 base at V and 4 bases at J; junction bases unmatched: 14. The CDR3 sequence: CSARGGTVTGLADTQYF. CDR3 in DNA: TGCAGTGCTAGAGGGGGGACAGTGACCGGCTTGGCAGATACGCAGTATTTT.

V usage is TRBV28 and J usage is TRBJ1-5, with D unresolved. V was shortened by 6 bases and J by 3 bases, with 12 bases between the two germline ends. Germline CDR1 and CDR2: MDHEN and SYDVKM. CDR3 size: 14 residues. In DNA form, the CDR3 reads TGTGCCAGCAGCCCCCCTGATGACAATCAGCCCCAGCATTTT. Amino acids: CASSPPDDNQPQHF.

This clonotype has more than one count but fewer than ten. V and J are TRBV7-8 and TRBJ2-1, with D unclear. Trimming removed 1 base from V and 8 bases from J, with 12 bases in between. The germline CDR1 and CDR2 sequences are SGHVS and FQNEAQ. The CDR3 has 14 residues. CDR3 bases: TGTGCCAGCAGCTTAGGACCTAACACGGATGAGCAGTTCTTC. This codes for CASSLGPNTDEQFF.

V usage is TRBV3-1 and J usage is TRBJ2-7, with D perhaps given as TRBD1 or TRBD2 (5 bases each). CDR3 size: 18 residues. The V gene's germline CDR1 is LGHDT and CDR2 YNNKEL (reference sequence). Trimming removed 0 bases from V and 0 bases from J, with 18 bases in between. The CDR3 here is CASSQDPALGRSSYEQYF. Here the CDR3 DNA reads TGTGCCAGCAGCCAAGATCCCGCACTGGGACGGAGCTCCTACGAGCAGTACTTC.

At least ten counts were recorded for this clonotype. The V call is TRBV9, the J call TRBJ2-3, with TRBD2 as a possible D gene (6 bases). Germline assignment: CDR1 SGDLS and CDR2 YYNGEE. V lost 3 bases and J lost 1, with 15 bases in between. This CDR3 comprises 16 residues. The CDR3 DNA reads as TGTGCCAGCAGCGACCTGCTGCGGGATGGCACAGATACGCAGTATTTT. It translates to CASSDLLRDGTDTQYF.

The chain couples TRBV7-9 to TRBJ1-2; D possibly corresponds to TRBD1 (5 bases). This CDR3 has 14 residues. Trimming removed 1 base at V and 2 bases at J, with 8 bases between. From germline, CDR1 is SEHNR and CDR2 FQNEAQ (reference sequence). CDR3 DNA: TGTGCCAGCAGCTTAGAACAGGACAACTATGGCTACACCTTC. It is translated as CASSLEQDNYGYTF.

This clonotype was seen a handful of times. The genes are TRBV4-1 and TRBJ1-1, with 7 bases fitting TRBD1. Germline V gives CDR1 MGHRA, CDR2 YSYEKL. Germline trimming cut 2 bases from V and 0 bases from J; bases unmatched to any gene: 3. The CDR3 contains 15 residues. As DNA, the CDR3 is TGCGCCAGCAGCCAAACAGGGGAAATGAACACTGAAGCTTTCTTT. Translation: CASSQTGEMNTEAFF.

The rearrangement links TRBV2 to TRBJ2-7, with TRBD2 identical over 7 bases. Germline CDR1 SNHLY, CDR2 FYNNEI. V lost 8 bases, J lost 4 bases, and 17 bases stayed unmatched. The CDR3 runs 16 residues. CDR3 region: CASDLSSGLESYEQYF. The CDR3 DNA reads TGTGCCAGCGATCTTAGCTCCGGACTAGAGTCTTACGAGCAGTACTTC.

The table lists this clonotype with a few counts. J is TRBJ1-3 and V is TRBV4-1, with a tentative D call TRBD1 (5 bases). This CDR3 region has 15 residues. CDR1 is MGHRA, CDR2 YSYEKL, per germline. With 1 base removed from V and 8 bases from J, the gap between germline ends came to 15 bases. This chain's CDR3 is CASSQVPDRGDTIYF. The CDR3 DNA reads as TGCGCCAGCAGCCAAGTACCGGACCGGGGGGACACCATATATTTT.

V gene TRBV11-2 combines with J gene TRBJ2-3, with 13 bases identical to TRBD2. Germline CDR1 is SGHAT and CDR2 is FQNNGV. CDR3 length: 17 residues. After removal of 5 bases from V and 2 bases from J, the junction contained 7 bases not matched to a gene. CDR3 protein: CASSIGLAGDNTDTQYF. The CDR3 region has the DNA TGTGCCAGCAGCATAGGACTAGCGGGGGACAACACAGATACGCAGTATTTT.

This clonotype has just a few counts. The rearrangement uses TRBV10-2 and TRBJ2-1; D is ambiguous. The germline CDR1 and CDR2 sequences are WSHSY and SAAADI. The CDR3 has 16 amino acids. V shed 6 bases and J shed 3 bases, with 18 bases lying between them. For the CDR3, the DNA is TGCGCCAGCAGCCAGACAAGTAGTCCCAACTACAATGAGCAGTTCTTC. It translates to CASSQTSSPNYNEQFF.

This clonotype occurred many times. The chain has TRBV3-1 and TRBJ1-1, with 7 bases lining up with TRBD1. The CDR3 is 15 amino acids. J was trimmed by 5 bases and V by 1 base; bases with no gene match: 7. Germline loops: CDR1 LGHDT, CDR2 YNNKEL (reference sequence). CDR3 sequence (DNA): TGTGCCAGCAGCCAAGTTGGGCAGGGGGTGACTGAAGCTTTCTTT. Translation gives CASSQVGQGVTEAFF.

Points on this clonotype: A read error may account for a junction end that differs from germline. V and J are TRBV12-3 or TRBV12-4 and TRBJ2-3; no clear D gene. This CDR3 comprises 12 residues. DNA of the CDR3: TGTGCCAGCAGTTTGGGATGGAATACGCAGTGTTTT. Translating it yields CASSLGWNTQCF.

Ten or more counts support this clonotype. The chain recombines TRBV29-1 with TRBJ2-3, with 10 bases identical to TRBD2. Germline CDR1 and CDR2: SQVTM and ANQGSEA. V dropped 0 bases and J dropped 2; count of bases not matched to a gene: 5. The CDR3 covers 16 residues. The CDR3 loop reads CSVEDLTSGFTDTQYF. CDR3 bases: TGCAGCGTTGAAGATCTGACTAGCGGGTTCACAGATACGCAGTATTTT.

This clonotype has at least ten counts. V and J are TRBV7-9 and TRBJ2-3; D gene uncertain. Looked up from germline, CDR1 is SEHNR and CDR2 is FQNEAQ (reference sequence). The CDR3 extends over 16 amino acids. Trimming stripped 0 bases from V and 2 bases from J, with 12 bases between. CDR3 in DNA: TGTGCCAGCAGCTTAGCAAGAACTGGGGACACAGATACGCAGTATTTT. It translates to CASSLARTGDTDTQYF.